Shown below are 26 T cell receptor beta chains from a single sample sequenced in a study of T cell responses to AZD1222 COVID-19 vaccine. Assay used: immunoSEQ multiplex PCR; TCRdb lists only in-frame clones, some missing. Of approximately 110,000 clones in the sample, 92% were seen once. The material sequenced was peripheral blood, taken on day 0 of AZD1222 vaccination. All receptors come from an adult in good health.

This clone occurred a few times. The chain links TRBV19 to TRBJ2-2; 9 bases are a match to TRBD1. J was trimmed by 4 bases and V by 9 bases; bases with no gene match: 6. This CDR3 region has 14 residues. CDR1 is LNHDA, CDR2 SQIVND, per germline (reference sequence). The CDR3 coding sequence is TGTGCCAGCCACAGGGGGCGCACCACCGGGGAGCTGTTTTTT. Residues: CASHRGRTTGELFF.

The J gene is TRBJ2-1, the V gene TRBV7-9, with TRBD1 matching over 7 bases. CDR1 is SEHNR and CDR2 is FQNEAQ in the germline V gene (reference sequence). This CDR3 spans 15 amino acids. Trimming at V came to 5 bases and at J to 2 bases, leaving 6 bases not matched to a gene. The CDR3 DNA is TGTGCCAGCAGCGCTTATGACAGGGCCTACAATGAGCAGTTCTTC. Its protein product is CASSAYDRAYNEQFF.

The chain carries TRBV19 and TRBJ1-5, with a weak D call TRBD1 (5 bases). The CDR3 totals 18 residues. The V end lost 4 bases, the J end lost 3 bases, and 22 bases lay between the germline ends. Germline V gene lookup returns CDR1 LNHDA and CDR2 SQIVND (reference sequence). The CDR3 DNA is TGTGCCAGTAGTACTTACCTCCTATCCGGACAATACAATCAGCCCCAGCATTTT. Residues: CASSTYLLSGQYNQPQHF.

CDR3 sequence reads: CASSVRLTYEQYF. DNA of the CDR3: TGTGCCAGCAGTGTACGACTAACCTACGAGCAGTACTTC. The chain recombines TRBV12-3 or TRBV12-4 with TRBJ2-7, with D perhaps matching TRBD2 (5 bases). There are 13 residues in the CDR3. Trimming took 5 bases from V and 2 from J, leaving 10 bases between them.

V usage is TRBV3-1 (or the pseudogene TRBV3-2) and J usage is TRBJ2-7; D may match TRBD1 or TRBD2 (5 bases each). V was cut by 5 bases and J by 2 bases, with 10 bases left in between. The CDR3 is 13 residues long. CDR1 and CDR2 (germline): LGHDT, YNNKEL (reference sequence). The CDR3 loop reads CASSDGAPYEQYF. The CDR3 coding sequence is TGTGCCAGCAGCGACGGGGCCCCCTACGAGCAGTACTTC.

CDR3 bases: TGTGCCAGCAGCTTAGCAAAGGAAACGGGGTATGGCTACACCTTC. It translates to CASSLAKETGYGYTF. The V call is TRBV7-9, the J call TRBJ1-2; D is ambiguous. This CDR3 is 15 amino acids long. V lost 0 bases and J lost 5, with 13 bases in between. Germline assignment: CDR1 SEHNR and CDR2 FQNEAQ (reference sequence).

This clone was seen just once. This chain links TRBV27 with TRBJ2-5; no reliable D call. With 3 bases removed from V and 4 bases from J, the gap between germline ends came to 3 bases. The length of the CDR3 is 11 residues. Germline V gene sequence: CDR1 MNHEY, CDR2 SMNVEV (reference sequence). CDR3 in amino acids: CASSLGETQYF. The CDR3 bases are TGTGCCAGCAGTTTGGGAGAGACCCAGTACTTC.

This chain connects TRBV11-2 to TRBJ2-2, with unresolved D. With 0 bases removed from V and 7 bases from J, the gap between germline ends came to 9 bases. Germline V CDR1 and CDR2: SGHAT, FQNNGV. The CDR3 is 14 amino acids. The CDR3 bases are TGTGCCAGCAGCTTAGACAGGTTTAACGGGGAGCTGTTTTTT. Translated, it gives CASSLDRFNGELFF.

This chain joins TRBV20-1 and TRBJ2-1; possibly TRBD2 for D (5 bases). The CDR3 runs to 13 residues. The germline V gene encodes CDR1 DFQATT and CDR2 SNEGSKA (reference sequence). Trimming left V 3 bases short and J 9 bases short, with 15 bases between. The CDR3 DNA is TGCAGTGCTAGTAAAGGCTCGGCGGGTGAGCAGTTCTTC. It yields the protein CSASKGSAGEQFF.

The chain employs TRBV9 and TRBJ2-5; 13 nucleotides line up with TRBD2. CDR1 and CDR2 from the germline V gene are SGDLS and YYNGEE. J was trimmed by 2 bases and V by 4 bases; bases with no gene match: 2. CDR3 size: 15 residues. This CDR3 is CASSSLAGGQETQYF. The DNA for the CDR3 is TGTGCCAGCAGCTCACTAGCGGGAGGGCAAGAGACCCAGTACTTC.

The rearrangement uses TRBV7-2 and TRBJ2-3, with unresolved D. V was trimmed by 0 bases and J by 5 bases, leaving 6 bases between them. CDR3 length: 13 amino acids. CDR1 and CDR2 from the germline V gene are SGHTA and FQGNSA. CDR3 coding DNA: TGTGCCAGCAGCTTAGCGCTCGGAGATACGCAGTATTTT. This codes for CASSLALGDTQYF.

Turning to this clone: The same CDR3 arises from other DNA sequences in this sample as well. This chain links TRBV5-6 with TRBJ1-3; D unclear. The V end was cut by 2 bases, the J end by 0 bases, with 6 bases between. The CDR3 totals 14 residues. Germline lookup yields CDR1 SGHDT and CDR2 YYEEEE. The CDR3 here is CASSLGNSGNTIYF. CDR3 in DNA: TGTGCCAGCAGCTTAGGGAACTCTGGAAACACCATATATTTT.

The chain has TRBV19 and TRBJ2-1; D is uncertain. This CDR3 has 14 residues. The V gene's germline CDR1 is LNHDA and CDR2 SQIVND (reference sequence). Trimming stripped 7 bases from V and 0 bases from J, with 10 bases between. Here the CDR3 reads CASNEAVSYNEQFF. The CDR3 nucleotides read TGTGCCAGTAATGAGGCAGTCTCCTACAATGAGCAGTTCTTC.

The V gene is TRBV9, the J gene TRBJ2-1, with 9 bases fitting TRBD2. V gave up 2 bases and J gave up 10 bases; unmatched junction bases: 4. The length of the CDR3 is 13 residues. CDR1 is SGDLS and CDR2 is YYNGEE in the germline V gene. CDR3 amino acids: CASSVDLAGEQFF. The CDR3 DNA reads as TGTGCCAGCAGCGTGGACCTAGCGGGGGAGCAGTTCTTC.

This rearrangement joins TRBV6-6 to TRBJ1-2; D is unclear. The CDR3 runs to 12 residues. With 2 bases removed from V and 5 bases from J, the gap between germline ends came to 6 bases. Germline lookup yields CDR1 MNHNY and CDR2 SVGAGI (reference sequence). This chain's CDR3 is CASSYMGYGYTF. In DNA, the CDR3 is TGTGCCAGCAGTTACATGGGGTATGGCTACACCTTC.

The chain combines TRBV7-2 with TRBJ2-1; possibly TRBD1 for D (6 bases). With 5 bases removed from V and 5 bases from J, the gap between germline ends came to 19 bases. Germline V CDR1 and CDR2: SGHTA, FQGNSA. The CDR3 runs 16 residues. The CDR3 DNA reads TGTGCCAGCAGCCACTACAGGGTTCCCGGGGACAATGAGCAGTTCTTC. Residues: CASSHYRVPGDNEQFF.

This chain uses TRBV6-5 with TRBJ2-1; D may be TRBD2 (6 bases). This CDR3 is 14 amino acids long. Trimming removed 3 bases from V and 9 bases from J, with 15 bases in between. CDR1 is MNHEY, CDR2 SVGAGI, per germline. CDR3 bases: TGTGCCAGCAGTTATAATCCGGGGGTTGGTGAGCAGTTCTTC. Its protein product is CASSYNPGVGEQFF.

The chain combines TRBV11-2 with TRBJ1-6, with D uncertain. Trimming stripped 1 base from V and 7 bases from J, with 17 bases between. The CDR3 has 17 amino acids. Germline-derived CDR1 and CDR2 are SGHAT and FQNNGV. For the CDR3, the DNA is TGTGCCAGCAGCTTAGTCGCCAAGACCGGACCAAATTCACCCCTCCACTTT. Translating it yields CASSLVAKTGPNSPLHF. The full variable domain, completed using reference TRBV11-2 and TRBJ1-6, is EAGVAQSPRYKIIEKRQSVAFWCNPISGHATLYWYQQILGQGPKLLIQFQNNGVVDDSQLPKDRFSAERLKGVDSTLKIQPAKLEDSAVYLCASSLVAKTGPNSPLHFGNGTRLTVT.

The genes are TRBV5-4 and TRBJ2-5, with D tentatively TRBD2 (6 bases). Germline V gene lookup returns CDR1 SGHNT and CDR2 YYREEE (reference sequence). The CDR3 consists of 16 residues. V lost 0 bases to trimming and J lost 4 bases, with 16 bases between them. The CDR3 DNA reads TGTGCCAGCAGCTTGGGGGGCTGGGCGGGGCGAGAGACCCAGTACTTC. As protein: CASSLGGWAGRETQYF.

The V call is TRBV5-1, the J call TRBJ2-5; D is possibly TRBD1 or TRBD2 (6 bases each). The V gene's germline CDR1 is SGHRS and CDR2 YFSETQ. V lost 0 bases and J lost 1, with 13 bases in between. The CDR3 spans 16 residues. CDR3 DNA: TGCGCCAGCAGCTTGGGTGGGGGGCTCGGCCAAGAGACCCAGTACTTC. It encodes CASSLGGGLGQETQYF.

The chain joins TRBV27 to TRBJ2-2; D uncertain. The CDR3 is 15 amino acids. V lost 3 bases to trimming and J lost 2 bases, with 10 bases between them. Germline CDR1 MNHEY, CDR2 SMNVEV (reference sequence). The CDR3 sequence is CASSFERPNTGELFF. CDR3 sequence (DNA): TGTGCCAGCAGTTTCGAGAGACCCAACACCGGGGAGCTGTTTTTT.

The genes are TRBV28 and TRBJ1-1; a possible D gene is TRBD1 (5 bases). The CDR3 is 12 residues long. The germline gives CDR1 MDHEN, CDR2 SYDVKM. Trimming left V 3 bases short and J 9 bases short, with 11 bases between. CDR3 in amino acids: CASSLRQGQAFF. CDR3 DNA sequence: TGTGCCAGCAGTTTGCGGCAGGGACAAGCTTTCTTT.

The rearrangement joins TRBV9 to TRBJ2-5; 8 bases line up with TRBD2. Trimming removed 4 bases from V and 4 bases from J; junction bases left unmatched: 9. The germline V gene has CDR1 SGDLS and CDR2 YYNGEE. This CDR3 spans 15 amino acids. As DNA, the CDR3 is TGTGCCAGCAGCCCCACGGGGCTAGCGGGAGAGACCCAGTACTTC. Amino acid sequence: CASSPTGLAGETQYF.

This rearrangement joins TRBV6-5 to TRBJ1-5, with 8 bases lining up with TRBD1. This CDR3 contains 13 residues. Germline CDR1 reads MNHEY; CDR2 reads SVGAGI. J was trimmed by 5 bases and V by 8 bases; bases with no gene match: 5. The CDR3 nucleotides read TGTGCCAGCCTGGAACAGGGGGATCAGCCCCAGCATTTT. Translation gives CASLEQGDQPQHF.

As to this clone: The identical CDR3 is also encoded by other nucleotide sequences in the sample. J is TRBJ2-2 and V is TRBV3-1 (or the pseudogene TRBV3-2); a possible D gene is TRBD2 (7 bases). Trimming removed 1 base at V and 5 bases at J, with 20 bases between. This CDR3 region has 18 residues. CDR1 LGHDT and CDR2 YNNKEL come from the germline V gene (reference sequence). The CDR3 sequence: CASSQVGGGAMGTGELFF. The CDR3 region has the DNA TGTGCCAGCAGCCAAGTAGGCGGGGGCGCAATGGGGACCGGGGAGCTGTTTTTT.

The chain uses TRBV24-1 and TRBJ2-3; D remains unclear. This CDR3 is built from 17 residues. The germline CDR1 and CDR2 sequences are KGHDR and SFDVKD. V shed 1 base and J shed 2 bases, with 15 bases lying between them. CDR3 amino acids: CATSDFWPSDLTDTQYF. For the CDR3, the DNA is TGTGCCACCAGTGATTTTTGGCCCTCGGACCTCACAGATACGCAGTATTTT.